The T cell receptor beta chain under discussion was sequenced for a study of post-analysis software for immune sequencing data. The TCR beta cDNA libraries carried unique molecular identifiers. TCRdb recomputed calls from the PCR reads with MiXCR, one row per CDR3 protein. This table has approximately 630,000 distinct CDR3 sequences, approximately 60% appearing once. The table lists this clonotype with many counts. Sequencing was performed on blood. The TCR sequence derives from a girl between 2 and 10 years old with multiple sclerosis.

CDR3 bases: TGTGCCAGCAGTTTGGCGGGACAGGGGAACTATGGCTACACCTTC. Translating gives CASSLAGQGNYGYTF. V gene TRBV12-3 or TRBV12-4 combines with J gene TRBJ1-2, with 10 bases lining up with TRBD1. V shed 3 bases, J shed 2 bases, and the junction held 3 bases outside the gene matches. The CDR3 extends over 15 amino acids.